What follows is one T cell receptor (beta chain) and its context. Its antigen remains unknown. The study sequenced cultured CD4+ T cell DNA using the Oncomine TCR Beta short-read assay. TCRdb re-analysed the PCR reads in MiXCR, keeping a single row per CDR3 protein. The sample includes more than 10,000 distinct CDR3 sequences, around 50% of them seen just once. This entry belongs to a study of vaccination and CD4 T cells after COVID-19. Study-wide context: Collection of post-COVID samples occurred a median around 91 days after diagnosis, spanning a range of 35 to 161.

Documented treatment: approximately 11-day PBMC culture with coronavirus spike peptide pools or control peptides (ViraFEST assay). The clonotype originates from a human donor who had recovered from COVID-19. Sample: CD4+ T cells from blood, cultured in vitro.

The CDR3, as DNA: TGTGCCAGCAGCCGGTTCCCGGGTTCCTATAATTCACCCCTCCACTTT. Encoded protein: CASSRFPGSYNSPLHF. The V and J genes are TRBV7-2 and TRBJ1-6; D is unclear. CDR1 and CDR2 from the germline V gene are SGHTA and FQGNSA. There are 16 residues in the CDR3. Trimming stripped 5 bases from V and 1 base from J, with 12 bases between.